Presented here are 28 T cell receptor beta chains from one specimen sequenced in a study of radiotherapy plus CTLA-4 blockade in lung cancer (dated by TCRdb to the late 2010s). Libraries were made using the immunoSEQ multiplex PCR assay. Here the immuneACCESS table is served through TCRdb, limited to in-frame sequences with V and J called. Missing clones are a known gap in these copies; in checked studies unresolved V genes cover under half, and the rest lacks a known reason. A total of some 96,000 clones appear in this sample, around 88% of them only once. The biggest ten clones account for 4.9% of the sample. The specimen was peripheral blood, collected from a patient treated with radiotherapy plus ipilimumab. These receptors were collected from a human donor with non-small cell lung cancer that progressed on radiotherapy plus ipilimumab.

V is TRBV10-2 and J is TRBJ2-1; the D is unclear. The CDR3 loop spans 12 amino acids. Germline V lookup: CDR1 WSHSY, CDR2 SAAADI. V lost 6 bases and J 4 bases, leaving 7 bases between the germline ends. The CDR3 nucleotides read TGCGCCAGCAGGGACGGGTACAATGAGCAGTTCTTC. It encodes CASRDGYNEQFF.

This chain links TRBV6-1 with TRBJ2-1; D is unresolved. Germline V gives CDR1 MNHNS, CDR2 SASEGT. The CDR3 loop spans 12 amino acids. Trimming removed 9 bases at V and 9 bases at J, with 15 bases between. CDR3 bases: TGTGCCAGTTTGTTTCCGTTGGGTGAGCAGTTCTTC. Amino acids: CASLFPLGEQFF.

A single count supports this clone. The sample has other DNA sequences that encode this CDR3 too. The chain employs TRBV7-9 and TRBJ1-2; D is unclear. V was cut by 1 base and J by 2 bases, with 8 bases left in between. This CDR3 spans 14 amino acids. CDR1 and CDR2 from the germline V gene are SEHNR and FQNEAQ (reference sequence). CDR3 loop: CASSLGGGNYGYTF. The CDR3 DNA is TGTGCCAGCAGCTTAGGAGGCGGGAACTATGGCTACACCTTC.

The chain joins TRBV5-6 to TRBJ2-7; D not certain. The CDR3 covers 14 residues. V lost 0 bases to trimming and J lost 0 bases, with 7 bases between them. The germline CDR1 and CDR2 sequences are SGHDT and YYEEEE. CDR3 bases: TGTGCCAGCAGCTTGGGCCGGAGCTCCTACGAGCAGTACTTC. This gives the protein CASSLGRSSYEQYF.

The chain has TRBV6-5 and TRBJ2-7, with 8 bases fitting TRBD2. The CDR3 runs to 16 residues. Unmatched junction bases numbered 8, after V lost 0 bases and J lost 4 bases. The germline V gene has CDR1 MNHEY and CDR2 SVGAGI. The CDR3 DNA reads TGTGCCAGCAGTTACTCAATCAGCGGGAGTGTTTACGAGCAGTACTTC. This translates into CASSYSISGSVYEQYF.

The rearrangement uses TRBV2 and TRBJ1-5, with 9 bases aligning to TRBD1. Trimming took 6 bases from V and 0 from J; bases not matched to a gene: 0. CDR1 SNHLY and CDR2 FYNNEI come from the germline V gene. This CDR3 has 14 amino acids. The CDR3 protein is CASRGQGSNQPQHF. CDR3 bases: TGTGCCAGCAGGGGACAGGGTAGCAATCAGCCCCAGCATTTT.

The rearrangement uses TRBV9 and TRBJ1-5; D unresolved. This CDR3 spans 13 amino acids. Deletions cut 2 bases from V and 3 bases from J, with 6 bases between. Germline loops: CDR1 SGDLS, CDR2 YYNGEE. For the CDR3, the DNA is TGTGCCAGCAGCGTGGATCCCAATCAGCCCCAGCATTTT. Amino acids: CASSVDPNQPQHF.

This clone was seen repeatedly, ten times or more. This chain links TRBV13 with TRBJ2-2; no firm D call. Per germline, CDR1 PRHDT and CDR2 FYEKMQ (reference sequence). Trimming stripped 5 bases from V and 6 bases from J, with 7 bases between. This CDR3 is built from 12 residues. The CDR3, as DNA: TGTGCCAGCAGCAACCTTCCCGGGGAGCTGTTTTTT. Amino acids: CASSNLPGELFF.

V is TRBV7-6 and J is TRBJ2-2; 7 bases are a match to TRBD1. Trimming at V came to 1 base and at J to 4 bases, leaving 3 bases not matched to a gene. The CDR3 runs to 15 residues. Germline V CDR1 and CDR2: SGHVS, FNYEAQ. The CDR3 spells CASSLGQGVTGELFF. Here the CDR3 DNA reads TGTGCCAGCAGCTTAGGGCAGGGGGTCACCGGGGAGCTGTTTTTT.

This sequence joins TRBV4-1 and TRBJ1-5, with D uncertain. CDR3 size: 13 residues. Germline loops: CDR1 MGHRA, CDR2 YSYEKL. The ends were cut back, 1 base at V and 6 bases at J, with 7 bases in the middle. CDR3 loop: CASSQGTVQPQHF. CDR3 DNA: TGCGCCAGCAGCCAAGGCACGGTTCAGCCCCAGCATTTT.

The chain employs TRBV18 and TRBJ1-1; D remains ambiguous. V lost 3 bases, J lost 0 bases, and 8 bases lay in between. The CDR3 covers 14 residues. Germline CDR1 is KGHSH and CDR2 is LQKENI. CDR3 residues: CASSPDVMNTEAFF. In DNA form, the CDR3 reads TGTGCCAGCTCACCGGACGTTATGAACACTGAAGCTTTCTTT.

The chain couples TRBV19 to TRBJ2-7; D ambiguous. Germline loops: CDR1 LNHDA, CDR2 SQIVND (reference sequence). The CDR3 contains 13 residues. V dropped 3 bases and J dropped 0 bases, with 6 bases sitting between them. The CDR3 nucleotides read TGTGCCAGTAGTATTAGGACCTCCTACGAGCAGTACTTC. This encodes CASSIRTSYEQYF.

V usage is TRBV27 and J usage is TRBJ1-1, with D maybe TRBD1 (6 bases). The ends were cut back, 2 bases at V and 7 bases at J, with 11 bases in the middle. The CDR3 length is 13 residues. CDR1 and CDR2 from the germline V gene are MNHEY and SMNVEV (reference sequence). CDR3 DNA sequence: TGTGCCAGCAGTTTACAGGGGTCCGGTGAAGCTTTCTTT. Its protein product is CASSLQGSGEAFF.

The chain employs TRBV21-1 and TRBJ2-2. TRBV21-1 is classified as a pseudogene. The CDR3 has 16 amino acids. CDR3 amino acids: CASSKEAEGDTGELFF. The CDR3 coding sequence is TGTGCCAGCAGCAAAGAGGCGGAGGGGGACACCGGGGAGCTGTTTTTT.

Concerning this clone: The junction differs from germline at one of its ends, possibly a read error. The gene calls are TRBV7-8 and TRBJ2-7, with 11 positions matching TRBD2. Germline CDR1 reads SGHVS; CDR2 reads FQNEAQ. The CDR3 spans 16 residues. The CDR3 DNA follows: TGTGCCAGCAGTTTAGACTTTAGCGGGAGGGATTACGAGCAGTACTTC. It specifies CASSLDFSGRDYEQYF.

The chain couples TRBV5-1 to TRBJ2-4, with D possibly being TRBD1 (6 bases). Trimming left V 3 bases short and J 6 bases short, with 13 bases between. The CDR3 is 14 residues long. CDR1 and CDR2 (germline): SGHRS, YFSETQ. The CDR3 reads CASSSTGLGNIQYF. The CDR3 DNA reads as TGCGCCAGCAGCTCCACAGGGCTGGGAAACATTCAGTACTTC.

The chain is built from TRBV6-1 and TRBJ1-2; D remains ambiguous. Germline V gives CDR1 MNHNS, CDR2 SASEGT. The CDR3 is 14 amino acids. V lost 4 bases to trimming and J lost 0 bases, with 9 bases between them. CDR3 loop: CASSGRSPNYGYTF. CDR3 DNA: TGTGCCAGCAGTGGGAGGTCGCCTAACTATGGCTACACCTTC.

The DNA for the CDR3 is TGTGCCAGCAGCCCCTCCATGGGCCTACGGAACTACTTC. Residues: CASSPSMGLRNYF. J is TRBJ2-7 and V is TRBV7-2; D is ambiguous. The germline gives CDR1 SGHTA, CDR2 FQGNSA. V was cut by 5 bases and J by 13 bases, with 21 bases left in between. The CDR3 extends over 13 amino acids.

The rearrangement uses TRBV28 and TRBJ2-7; tentatively, D is TRBD1 (6 bases). With 5 bases removed from V and 2 bases from J, the gap between germline ends came to 10 bases. The CDR3 is 13 amino acids. Germline V gene data show CDR1 as MDHEN and CDR2 as SYDVKM. The CDR3 nucleotides read TGTGCCAGCAGTATCCGGGACACCTACGAGCAGTACTTC. This encodes CASSIRDTYEQYF.

The chain recombines TRBV15 with TRBJ2-1; the D call may be TRBD1 or TRBD2 (5 bases each). Germline CDR1 reads LNHNV; CDR2 reads YYDKDF (reference sequence). Trimming took 0 bases from V and 2 from J, leaving 14 bases between them. CDR3 length: 17 residues. The CDR3 sequence: CATSRDPHGTAYNEQFF. The CDR3 bases are TGTGCCACCAGCAGAGATCCCCACGGGACGGCCTACAATGAGCAGTTCTTC.

V gene TRBV2 combines with J gene TRBJ2-1; D perhaps matches TRBD2 (6 bases). V gave up 4 bases and J gave up 9 bases, with 16 bases separating them. Germline assignment: CDR1 SNHLY and CDR2 FYNNEI. CDR3 size: 14 residues. DNA of the CDR3: TGTGCCAGCAGTGCGCTTTCCCGGGGGAGTGAGCAGTTCTTC. This gives the protein CASSALSRGSEQFF.

The rearrangement joins TRBV7-2 to TRBJ1-5; D is possibly TRBD1 (6 bases). The V gene lost 3 bases and the J gene lost 5 bases, with 11 bases spanning the gap. CDR3 size: 14 residues. Germline assignment: CDR1 SGHTA and CDR2 FQGNSA. The CDR3, as DNA: TGTGCCAGCAGCTTGGTAGGGGGGGATCAGCCCCAGCATTTT. This encodes CASSLVGGDQPQHF.

A few counts support this clone. The chain employs TRBV18 and TRBJ1-2; 11 bases line up with TRBD1. CDR1 and CDR2 (germline): KGHSH, LQKENI. V trimming: 5 bases; J trimming: 5 bases; junction bases outside the gene matches: 10. The CDR3 contains 16 residues. CDR3 sequence (DNA): TGTGCCAGCTCATCCGGACAGGGGGCTCTACCTTATGGCTACACCTTC. Translating it yields CASSSGQGALPYGYTF.

This clone appeared once. This chain links TRBV7-9 with TRBJ2-5; TRBD2 matches at 10 bases. Germline CDR1 reads SEHNR; CDR2 reads FQNEAQ (reference sequence). V shed 5 bases, J shed 4 bases, and the junction held 10 bases outside the gene matches. The CDR3 is made up of 16 amino acids. The CDR3 DNA follows: TGTGCCAGCAGCCGTGGACTAGCGGAGAAGATAGAGACCCAGTACTTC. Residues: CASSRGLAEKIETQYF.

V and J are TRBV5-1 and TRBJ2-1; TRBD2 aligns across 14 bases. This CDR3 is 18 amino acids long. Per germline, CDR1 SGHRS and CDR2 YFSETQ. Trimming removed 4 bases from V and 0 bases from J; junction bases left unmatched: 6. The CDR3 is CASSRGLAGGRSYNEQFF. CDR3 DNA: TGCGCCAGCAGCCGTGGACTAGCGGGAGGCCGCTCCTACAATGAGCAGTTCTTC.

The J gene is TRBJ2-1, the V gene TRBV14; D may correspond to TRBD1 or TRBD2 (6 bases each). The CDR3 length is 15 residues. Trimming stripped 5 bases from V and 8 bases from J, with 19 bases between. Germline CDR1 SGHDN, CDR2 FVKESK. The CDR3 loop is CASSSLGAGGDEQFF. The DNA for the CDR3 is TGTGCCAGCAGCTCCCTAGGGGCCGGGGGCGATGAGCAGTTCTTC.

The V and J genes are TRBV4-1 and TRBJ2-1, with 8 bases lining up with TRBD1. CDR3 length equals 15 residues. CDR1 and CDR2 (germline): MGHRA, YSYEKL. V was clipped by 4 bases and J by 6 bases; unmatched bases: 8. CDR3 bases: TGCGCCAGCAGCCGACTAGGACAGGGTAGCAATGAGCAGTTCTTC. Protein product: CASSRLGQGSNEQFF.

This clone was seen only once. This rearrangement joins TRBV11-3 to TRBJ2-2; 8 bases align to TRBD2. The germline V gene encodes CDR1 SGHNT and CDR2 YENEEA. J lost 0 bases, V lost 5 bases, and 17 bases had no gene match. This CDR3 has 20 amino acids. The CDR3: CASSPWPRSGNPPNTGELFF. CDR3 nucleotides: TGTGCCAGCAGCCCTTGGCCTCGTAGCGGGAATCCCCCGAACACCGGGGAGCTGTTTTTT.